The T cell receptor beta chain under discussion was sequenced for a study of T-cell reconstitution after alpha-beta-depleted transplantation in children (dated by TCRdb to 2016 to 2017). Regarding the research as a whole: T-cell immune reconstitution after TCRalphabeta/CD19-depleted allogeneic hematopoietic cell transplantation in children was quantitatively tracked in the study by means of TCR repertoire profiling. On the study overall, not on this receptor specifically: In some patients, high TCRbeta diversity at day 60 was attributed to recipient T cells and intrathymic progenitors that had survived conditioning. The apparently early alphabetaT-cell count recovery about two months after transplant was reportedly dependent on only several hundred rapidly expanded clones derived from non-depleted graft cells. Over subsequent months, a decline in hyperexpanded clone frequencies was noted, and after one year, T-cell counts and TCRbeta diversity were mostly ascribed to newly produced T cells.

The library was obtained by PCR. The sequencing machine was an Illumina HiSeq 2500. TCR library preparation used molecular barcoding, with unique molecular identifiers applied to normalize quantification of the TCRbeta repertoire. The public reads were reprocessed in TCRdb via fastp at Q25 and MiXCR, keeping in-frame beta chains. All rows with the same CDR3 protein become a single entry with the most common DNA and genes. This sample has just under 350,000 distinct CDR3 sequences in its table, and roughly 15% of those were observed once. Jointly, the top ten make up roughly 40% of the sample. This specimen's treatment or condition label, per the study, means: allogeneic hematopoietic cell transplantation with graft depleted of TCRalphabeta T cells and CD19 B cells. The transplant recipients were children given TCRalphabeta/CD19-depleted allogeneic hematopoietic cell grafts. There are 16 amino acids in the CDR3, from cysteine to phenylalanine inclusive. The read is trimmed to its CDR3 DNA, 48 bases read in frame from base 1. The junction shows trimming of 6 bases on V and 0 bases on J, plus 14 bases between the germline ends.

In the case of this clonotype: The target of this receptor is not known. No clone much larger than this one lies a single base away; base qualities are absent.

In this chain, TRBV12-3 or TRBV12-4 is recombined with TRBJ2-2; possibly the D gene is TRBD2, per 5 matching bases. The sequence came from a male patient aged 2-9 years who had a stem cell transplant for acute lymphoblastic leukemia, so the T cells may come from the graft donor. Sequences were derived from PBMCs, mostly from graft donor cells, sampled 360 days after TCRalphabeta/CD19-depleted stem cell transplant. The DNA is as follows: TGTGCCAGCAGCCGCCTTTCTAGCCCGAACACCGGGGAGCTGTTTTTT. It codes for CASSRLSSPNTGELFF.